This T cell receptor beta chain is from a study of regulatory T cells in long-lasting Graves disease (TCRdb year 2021). General notes on the study: To count as having persistent Graves' disease, a patient had to have received antithyroid drug treatment for over 5 years with TSH receptor autoantibodies remaining persistently positive. Patients with persistent Graves' disease were compared with patients with newly diagnosed Graves' disease using TCR sequencing and RNA sequencing of peripheral blood. The study took place in China and was registered as a clinical trial. A total of roughly 35 samples underwent TCR sequencing: some 13 from persistent and about 20 from newly diagnosed Graves' disease patients. On average, persistent Graves' disease patients in the clinical cohort had been on antithyroid drugs for about 10.3 years.

In the germline V gene (reference sequence), CDR1 corresponds to GTSNPN and CDR2 to SVGIG. The junction carries 3 bases between V and J, which are trimmed by 0 bases and 5 bases respectively. From cysteine to phenylalanine, the CDR3 is 11 amino acids long. Only the CDR3 region is kept as DNA, spanning 33 bases read in frame from base 1. The sample's time point label, in plain terms: persistent/refractory GD, antithyroid drugs over 5 years with positive TRAb. RNA was extracted from PBMCs in TRIzol for both TCR sequencing and RNA sequencing. Graves' disease was diagnosed according to American Thyroid Association guidelines. Patients were recruited from an endocrinology department in Xi'an, China. From each patient, approximately 9.9 milliliters of peripheral blood was collected into an EDTA anticoagulant tube. Ficoll Paque Plus density gradient separation was used to isolate PBMCs, and no further T cell sorting was done. An Agilent 2100 Bioanalyzer and agarose gel were used to assess RNA quality, and a NanoDrop 2000 was used to measure RNA concentration.

General findings and caveats noted by the study authors: Patients with persistent disease shared more public clonotypes (approximately 2,500) than newly diagnosed patients did (approximately 970). Lower TCR Shannon entropy and fewer highly expanded clones were observed in persistent Graves' disease patients than in newly diagnosed patients, which suggested clonal expansion. TRBV28, TRBJ1-2 and TRBJ2-5 were preferentially used in persistent disease, while TRBV20-1 and TRBJ2-1 were favored in newly diagnosed disease. The study examined only peripheral blood because the primary lesion, thyroid tissue, could not be accessed. The authors noted that the small sample size was a limitation that may lower accuracy. Sequencing and analysis were restricted to the TCR beta chain.

The method behind the library was multiplex PCR. TCRdb records Illumina HiSeq 4000 as the sequencer. CDR3 regions were amplified by Arm-PCR with iRepertoire HTBI primers to construct TCR beta libraries. Before sequencing, the PCR products went through gel purification. The original methods were these. Gene usage analysis of CDR3 amino acid clonotypes relied on the roughly 64 TRBV and more than twelve TRBJ segments identified across samples. COPE and FqMerger were used to merge filtered high-quality paired reads into contigs. BLAST was used to align contigs to IMGT TRBV, TRBD and TRBJ reference genes, with CDR3 defined following IMGT. Highly expanded clones were defined as clonotypes with a frequency above 0.1%. Shannon entropy served as the measure of repertoire diversity, while the Gini coefficient captured V-J evenness. A clonotype was considered public if more than one individual shared it. TCRdb reworked the public reads: Q25 trimming with fastp, MiXCR clone assembly, productive beta chains retained. Each entry is one CDR3 protein sequence, shown with its most common DNA and genes. Here the V and J calls rest on TCRdb's processing, not on the authors' analysis. The sample data list hundreds of thousands of distinct CDR3 sequences, and under 25% of these were observed just once. Jointly, the top ten make up 7% to 9.5% of the sample.

As concerns this clonotype: It has no known antigen specificity. Base qualities are not recorded, but no much larger clone differs from it by a single base.

Sample: peripheral blood mononuclear cells (PBMCs), taken when the disease was refractory, from a patient treated with antithyroid drugs. The rearrangement joined TRBV30 to TRBJ2-3, with the D gene uncertain. The clonotype comes from a female donor with Graves disease. The sequence in DNA is TGTGCCTGGAGTGTCGGAGATACGCAGTATTTT. Its amino acids are CAWSVGDTQYF. This CDR3, with the reference TRBV30 and TRBJ2-3 proteins standing in past its ends, gives the full variable domain SQTIHQWPATLVQPVGSPLSLECTVEGTSNPNLYWYRQAAGRGLQLLFYSVGIGQISSEVPQNLSASRPQDRQFILSSKKLLLSDSGFYLCAWSVGDTQYFGPGTRLTVL.